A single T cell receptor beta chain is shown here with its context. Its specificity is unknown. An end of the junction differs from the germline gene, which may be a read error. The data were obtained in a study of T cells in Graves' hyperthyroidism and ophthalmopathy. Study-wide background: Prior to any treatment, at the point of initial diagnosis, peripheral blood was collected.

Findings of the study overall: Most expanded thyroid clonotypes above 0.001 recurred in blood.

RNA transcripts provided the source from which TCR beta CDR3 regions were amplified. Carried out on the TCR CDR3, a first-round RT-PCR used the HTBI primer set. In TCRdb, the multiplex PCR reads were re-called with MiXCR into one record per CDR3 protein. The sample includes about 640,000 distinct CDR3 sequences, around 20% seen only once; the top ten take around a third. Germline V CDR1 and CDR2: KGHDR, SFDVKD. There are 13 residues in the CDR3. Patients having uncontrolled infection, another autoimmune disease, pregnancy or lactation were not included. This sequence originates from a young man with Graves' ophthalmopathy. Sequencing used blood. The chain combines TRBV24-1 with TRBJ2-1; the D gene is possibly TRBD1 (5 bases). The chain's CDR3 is CATGDGQHNEQFF. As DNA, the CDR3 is TGTGCCACCGGTGATGGACAACACAATGAGCAGTTCTTC.